The next 32 T cell receptor beta chains were all read from a single sample in a study of T cell responses to AZD1222 COVID-19 vaccine. TCRdb's copy holds only in-frame clones and misses some; the assay was immunoSEQ multiplex PCR. The sample shows 45,000 to 60,000 clones, more than 70% of them seen only once. Here the sequenced sample was peripheral blood, taken on day 0 of AZD1222 vaccination. These receptors all stem from an adult in good health.

About this clone: An end of the junction does not agree with germline; a read error may underlie this. The CDR3 here is CASSGTGQIAGGDF. The CDR3 DNA reads TGTGCCAGCAGCGGAACGGGACAGATAGCGGGAGGGGACTTC. This chain joins TRBV6-5 and TRBJ2-5; TRBD2 aligns across 11 bases. The germline gives CDR1 MNHEY, CDR2 SVGAGI. The CDR3 loop spans 14 amino acids.

This clone occurred a few times. The chain is built from TRBV19 and TRBJ2-6, with a weak D call TRBD2 (5 bases). The CDR3 contains 15 residues. Trimming stripped 3 bases from V and 0 bases from J, with 6 bases between. Germline V CDR1 and CDR2: LNHDA, SQIVND (reference sequence). CDR3 nucleotides: TGTGCCAGTAGTATCGGGAACTCTGGGGCCAACGTCCTGACTTTC. Translation: CASSIGNSGANVLTF.

This clone was detected only once. This rearrangement joins TRBV6-6 to TRBJ2-7; 12 nucleotides agree with TRBD2. V lost 8 bases, J lost 6 bases, and 11 bases stayed unmatched. This CDR3 is built from 15 residues. Germline V lookup: CDR1 MNHNY, CDR2 SVGAGI (reference sequence). This CDR3 is CASGTSGRTSLEQYF. CDR3 DNA: TGTGCCAGCGGAACTAGCGGGAGGACCTCTCTCGAGCAGTACTTC.

The V and J genes are TRBV27 and TRBJ2-5; D call uncertain. CDR3 size: 13 residues. V was clipped by 3 bases and J by 4 bases, with 9 bases between them. The germline CDR1 and CDR2 sequences are MNHEY and SMNVEV (reference sequence). CDR3 nucleotide sequence: TGTGCCAGCAGTTTTGCGGTTGCAGAGACCCAGTACTTC. Residues: CASSFAVAETQYF.

The V gene is TRBV13, the J gene TRBJ2-1; 8 bases are shared with TRBD1. The germline V gene encodes CDR1 PRHDT and CDR2 FYEKMQ (reference sequence). CDR3 length: 15 residues. The trim removed 5 bases at V and 9 bases at J, leaving 12 bases unmatched. The CDR3 reads CASSPRQGAWREQFF. Here the CDR3 DNA reads TGTGCCAGCAGCCCCCGGCAGGGGGCATGGCGTGAGCAGTTCTTC.

The chain couples TRBV19 to TRBJ1-5; D call uncertain. V was clipped by 4 bases and J by 3 bases, with 19 bases between them. CDR1 is LNHDA and CDR2 is SQIVND in the germline V gene (reference sequence). This CDR3 comprises 17 residues. Here the CDR3 DNA reads TGTGCCAGTAGTACACCTCTGGGGAACCGGTTCAATCAGCCCCAGCATTTT. Residues: CASSTPLGNRFNQPQHF.

The V gene is TRBV27, the J gene TRBJ1-2, with D unclear. This CDR3 has 15 amino acids. Germline CDR1 reads MNHEY; CDR2 reads SMNVEV (reference sequence). Trimming pared 5 bases from V and 7 bases from J, leaving 20 bases between. The CDR3 spells CASSLRSGGASGYTF. CDR3 DNA: TGTGCCAGCAGTCTCAGGTCGGGAGGCGCGAGTGGCTACACCTTC.

The rearrangement links TRBV28 to TRBJ1-5; possibly TRBD1 for D (5 bases). The CDR3 covers 13 residues. The V end was cut by 6 bases, the J end by 9 bases, with 15 bases between. CDR1 is MDHEN, CDR2 SYDVKM, per germline. DNA for the CDR3: TGTGCCAGCAGACAAATGGGGGGACGGCCCCAGCATTTT. It codes for CASRQMGGRPQHF.

J is TRBJ1-6 and V is TRBV28, with D maybe TRBD1 (6 bases). Germline V gene data show CDR1 as MDHEN and CDR2 as SYDVKM. The CDR3 loop spans 18 amino acids. V lost 1 base to trimming and J lost 9 bases, with 22 bases between them. The CDR3 DNA is TGTGCCAGCAGTTTATTGGCAGGGGCCCTCGAGGGTGGTTCACCCCTCCACTTT. Amino acids: CASSLLAGALEGGSPLHF.

The chain carries TRBV4-1 and TRBJ1-4; 7 nucleotides line up with TRBD1. The length of the CDR3 is 16 residues. CDR1 and CDR2 from the germline V gene are MGHRA and YSYEKL. The V segment lost 4 bases and the J segment 7 bases; nucleotides outside the gene matches: 12. CDR3 amino acids: CASSRLGEGAFEKLFF. CDR3 in DNA: TGCGCCAGCAGCCGATTGGGGGAGGGGGCGTTTGAAAAACTGTTTTTT.

This chain links TRBV3-1 (or the pseudogene TRBV3-2) with TRBJ2-3; D remains unclear. The V gene's germline CDR1 is LGHDT and CDR2 YNNKEL (reference sequence). This CDR3 is 12 amino acids long. Trimming removed 2 bases from V and 7 bases from J, with 7 bases in between. The CDR3 sequence: CASSQNQNTQYF. The CDR3 DNA is TGTGCCAGCAGCCAAAATCAGAATACGCAGTATTTT.

V and J are TRBV27 and TRBJ2-2, with TRBD1 identical over 7 bases. V dropped 3 bases and J dropped 4; count of bases not matched to a gene: 2. The CDR3 has 14 amino acids. Germline CDR1 MNHEY, CDR2 SMNVEV (reference sequence). The CDR3 region is CASSLGQPTGELFF. The CDR3 DNA sequence: TGTGCCAGCAGTTTGGGACAGCCCACCGGGGAGCTGTTTTTT.

The V and J genes are TRBV7-9 and TRBJ2-7, with 7 positions matching TRBD1. Germline assignment: CDR1 SEHNR and CDR2 FQNEAQ (reference sequence). V was clipped by 6 bases and J by 5 bases; unmatched bases: 4. There are 12 residues in the CDR3. Written as DNA, the CDR3 is TGTGCCAGCAGTTTTACAGGGGACGAGCAGTACTTC. It specifies CASSFTGDEQYF.

The chain couples TRBV27 to TRBJ1-1; TRBD1 is a possible D gene (6 bases). CDR3 size: 12 residues. Trimming removed 6 bases from V and 5 bases from J, with 10 bases in between. Germline CDR1 is MNHEY and CDR2 is SMNVEV (reference sequence). The CDR3 here is CASSEGGTEAFF. The CDR3 coding sequence is TGTGCCAGCAGCGAGGGGGGGACTGAAGCTTTCTTT.

V usage is TRBV2 and J usage is TRBJ2-5; 11 positions match TRBD2. Per germline, CDR1 SNHLY and CDR2 FYNNEI. The V and J ends lost 6 bases and 3 bases, in that order; junction bases with no gene match: 6. The CDR3 covers 15 residues. This CDR3 reads CASRPKTSGEETQYF. Written as DNA, the CDR3 is TGTGCCAGCAGACCTAAGACTAGCGGGGAAGAGACCCAGTACTTC.

This chain connects TRBV28 to TRBJ2-1; 13 positions match TRBD2. The CDR3 extends over 19 amino acids. The J segment lost 1 base and the V segment lost 3 bases, leaving 9 bases of the junction unmatched. The V gene's germline CDR1 is MDHEN and CDR2 SYDVKM. CDR3: CASSFRRTSGRPSYNEQFF. The CDR3 DNA sequence: TGTGCCAGCAGTTTCCGGCGGACTAGCGGGAGACCATCCTACAATGAGCAGTTCTTC.

V usage is TRBV18 and J usage is TRBJ1-2, with D tentatively TRBD1 (6 bases). This CDR3 region has 14 residues. Looked up from germline, CDR1 is KGHSH and CDR2 is LQKENI. V dropped 1 base and J dropped 4 bases, with 10 bases sitting between them. This CDR3 reads CASSPRTDGYGYTF. In DNA, the CDR3 is TGTGCCAGCTCACCACGGACAGACGGCTATGGCTACACCTTC.

This clone showed up just once. The CDR3 nucleotides read TGTGCCAGCAGCTCAGAGGCAGATACGCAGTATTTT. Protein: CASSSEADTQYF. This chain uses TRBV7-2 with TRBJ2-3, with D hard to call. The CDR3 extends over 12 amino acids. The ends were cut back, 4 bases at V and 4 bases at J, with 6 bases in the middle. Germline V gene sequence: CDR1 SGHTA, CDR2 FQGNSA.

The chain links TRBV3-1 (or the pseudogene TRBV3-2) to TRBJ2-5; 8 nucleotides line up with TRBD2. The better agreement between TRBJ2-7 and the DNA end casts doubt on the J call. The CDR3 spans 15 residues. CDR1 is LGHDT and CDR2 is YNNKEL in the germline V gene (reference sequence). The CDR3: CASSHYSGEEYEQYF. DNA of the CDR3: TGTGCCAGCAGCCATTATAGCGGGGAAGAATACGAGCAGTACTTC.

The rearrangement links TRBV9 to TRBJ2-1; D ambiguous. V lost 3 bases, J lost 0 bases, and 7 bases lay in between. This CDR3 is built from 14 residues. Germline V gene data show CDR1 as SGDLS and CDR2 as YYNGEE. The chain's CDR3 is CASSEALSYNEQFF. DNA of the CDR3: TGTGCCAGCAGCGAGGCCCTCTCCTACAATGAGCAGTTCTTC.

The V gene is TRBV10-3, the J gene TRBJ2-1; D not resolved. The CDR3 is 15 amino acids. V lost 4 bases and J lost 3, with 13 bases in between. Per the germline V gene, CDR1 is ENHRY and CDR2 is SYGVKD. CDR3 in amino acids: CAISGVLLGYNEQFF. The CDR3 coding sequence is TGTGCCATCAGTGGGGTACTTTTAGGCTACAATGAGCAGTTCTTC.

The chain links TRBV6-5 to TRBJ1-1; D is uncertain. Germline CDR1 is MNHEY and CDR2 is SVGAGI. Trimming pared 10 bases from V and 0 bases from J, leaving 12 bases between. CDR3 length: 13 amino acids. The CDR3 DNA sequence: TGTGCCACCCGACTAGCCATGAACACTGAAGCTTTCTTT. Translation: CATRLAMNTEAFF.

The V call is TRBV29-1, the J call TRBJ1-1, with D possibly TRBD1 on 5 matching bases. V was trimmed by 5 bases and J by 5 bases, leaving 18 bases between them. Per germline, CDR1 SQVTM and CDR2 ANQGSEA. There are 14 residues in the CDR3. The CDR3 sequence is CSVQKTARGTEAFF. CDR3 bases: TGCAGCGTTCAGAAGACAGCTAGGGGAACTGAAGCTTTCTTT.

The rearrangement uses TRBV11-1 and TRBJ2-7; 7 positions agree with TRBD1. Losses at the gene ends were 2 bases for V and 6 bases for J; bases not matched to a gene: 4. Germline loops: CDR1 SGHAT, CDR2 FQDESV (reference sequence). The CDR3 contains 13 residues. The CDR3, as DNA: TGTGCCAGCAGCTTAACAGGGGTCGGCGAGCAGTACTTC. This codes for CASSLTGVGEQYF.

V usage is TRBV3-1 (or the pseudogene TRBV3-2) and J usage is TRBJ1-1; D unresolved. Looked up from germline, CDR1 is LGHDT and CDR2 is YNNKEL (reference sequence). Deletions cut 0 bases from V and 1 base from J, with 9 bases between. This CDR3 has 15 residues. CDR3 protein: CASSQDLERNTEAFF. The DNA of the CDR3 is TGTGCCAGCAGCCAAGATCTGGAAAGGAACACTGAAGCTTTCTTT.

This clone has a handful of counts. This sequence joins TRBV5-3 and TRBJ2-7; TRBD2 is a possible D gene (5 bases). TRBV5-3 is an ORF, with its function uncertain. The germline V and J ends were trimmed by 7 bases and 6 bases, with 14 bases remaining between them. The CDR3 runs to 12 residues. CDR3 coding DNA: TGTGCCAGACCTGACCTAGCAGGCGAGCAGTACTTC. Its translation: CARPDLAGEQYF.

As regards this clone: Other DNA variants within this sample encode the same CDR3. The chain is built from TRBV9 and TRBJ1-1, with D uncertain. Trimming took off 2 bases at V and 1 base at J, with 6 bases between the two ends. Per the germline V gene, CDR1 is SGDLS and CDR2 is YYNGEE. This CDR3 contains 13 residues. In nucleotides, the CDR3 is TGTGCCAGCAGCGTGACGGGGAACACTGAAGCTTTCTTT. Protein: CASSVTGNTEAFF.

This chain joins TRBV5-4 and TRBJ2-1, with 11 nucleotides matching TRBD2. The V segment lost 4 bases and the J segment 9 bases; nucleotides outside the gene matches: 6. CDR1 SGHNT and CDR2 YYREEE come from the germline V gene (reference sequence). This CDR3 is built from 14 residues. Here the CDR3 DNA reads TGTGCCAGCAGCAATAGCGGGAGGGCCGTTGAGCAGTTCTTC. It is translated as CASSNSGRAVEQFF.

This clone was detected once. This chain joins TRBV2 and TRBJ2-7, with 8 bases fitting TRBD1. The CDR3 totals 12 residues. Trimming cost V 8 bases and J 4 bases; bases outside gene matches: 4. CDR1 SNHLY and CDR2 FYNNEI come from the germline V gene. CDR3 coding DNA: TGTGCCAGCCAGGGGGCGAGATACGAGCAGTACTTC. Translation gives CASQGARYEQYF.

The gene calls are TRBV28 and TRBJ2-7; D remains ambiguous. The CDR3 extends over 12 amino acids. Trimming cost V 11 bases and J 4 bases, with 15 bases left between them. Germline values: CDR1 MDHEN, CDR2 SYDVKM. The CDR3 here is CASGQDGYEQYF. CDR3 sequence (DNA): TGTGCCTCAGGCCAGGATGGTTACGAGCAGTACTTC.

This clone was found once. The chain recombines TRBV27 with TRBJ1-4; D gene uncertain. Germline assignment: CDR1 MNHEY and CDR2 SMNVEV (reference sequence). The CDR3 length is 16 residues. V lost 2 bases, J lost 0 bases, and 10 bases lay in between. The CDR3 nucleotides are TGTGCCAGCAGTTTAGGAGCCTCTGCAACTAATGAAAAACTGTTTTTT. Amino acid sequence: CASSLGASATNEKLFF.

The chain employs TRBV4-2 and TRBJ1-6, with D possibly matching TRBD1 (6 bases). There are 16 residues in the CDR3. CDR1 LGHNA and CDR2 YNFKEQ come from the germline V gene. The germline V and J ends were trimmed by 0 bases and 6 bases, with 12 bases remaining between them. The CDR3 DNA reads as TGTGCCAGCAGCCAAGATCTGGACAGTTTTAATTCACCCCTCCACTTT. This encodes CASSQDLDSFNSPLHF.